The entry below describes one T cell receptor (beta chain). The data originate from a study of OX40 agonist ivuxolimab in advanced cancers. About the research overall: Patients received the agonistic anti-OX40 (CD134) antibody ivuxolimab. Dosing consisted of intravenous ivuxolimab at 0.01 to 10 mg/kg every 2 weeks. Those treated in dose escalation had hepatocellular carcinoma, melanoma, renal cell cancer or head and neck cancer.

Assay used: immunoSEQ multiplex PCR; TCRdb lists only in-frame clones, some missing. The sample carries about 69,000 clones, roughly nine tenths recorded once. CDR1 is SEHNR, CDR2 FQNEAQ, per germline (reference sequence). The CDR3 extends over 14 amino acids. V lost 5 bases, J lost 1 base, and 9 bases lay in between. The J gene is TRBJ1-5, the V gene TRBV7-9; D perhaps matches TRBD1 (6 bases). The TCR comes from an adult with an advanced solid tumor such as melanoma, head and neck, liver or kidney cancer. The material sequenced was CD4+ or CD8+ T cells sorted from blood, taken in a trial of the OX40 agonist ivuxolimab. This chain's CDR3 is CASSPGVSNQPQHF. The CDR3 nucleotides read TGTGCCAGCAGCCCAGGGGTAAGCAATCAGCCCCAGCATTTT. The entire variable domain, with the rest obtained from reference TRBV7-9 and TRBJ1-5, is as follows: DTGVSQNPRHKITKRGQNVTFRCDPISEHNRLYWYRQTLGQGPEFLTYFQNEAQLEKSRLLSDRFSAERPKGSFSTLEIQRTEQGDSAMYLCASSPGVSNQPQHFGDGTRLSIL.